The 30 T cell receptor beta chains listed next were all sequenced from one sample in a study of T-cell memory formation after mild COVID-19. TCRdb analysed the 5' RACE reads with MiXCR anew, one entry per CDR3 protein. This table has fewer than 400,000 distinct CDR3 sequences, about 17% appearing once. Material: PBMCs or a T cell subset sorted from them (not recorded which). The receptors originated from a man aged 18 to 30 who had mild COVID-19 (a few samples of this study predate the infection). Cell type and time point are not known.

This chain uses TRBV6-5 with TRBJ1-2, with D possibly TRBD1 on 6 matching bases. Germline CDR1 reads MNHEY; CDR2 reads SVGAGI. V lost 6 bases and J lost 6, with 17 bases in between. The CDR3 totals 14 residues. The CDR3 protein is CASSSGAWMDGYTF. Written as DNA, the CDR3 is TGTGCCAGCAGCTCAGGGGCCTGGATGGATGGCTACACCTTC.

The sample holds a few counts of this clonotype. The DNA of the CDR3 is TGCAGCGTTGAGGGTAGGGCCAACGTCCTGACTTTC. Its protein is CSVEGRANVLTF. The chain joins TRBV29-1 to TRBJ2-6, with no clear D. With 3 bases removed from V and 5 bases from J, the gap between germline ends came to 5 bases. Per the germline V gene, CDR1 is SQVTM and CDR2 is ANQGSEA. CDR3 length: 12 amino acids.

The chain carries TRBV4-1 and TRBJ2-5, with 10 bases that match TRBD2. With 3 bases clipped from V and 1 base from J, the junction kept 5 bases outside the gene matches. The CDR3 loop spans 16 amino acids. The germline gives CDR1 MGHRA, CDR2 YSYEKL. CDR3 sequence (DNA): TGCGCCAGCAGCCACCGACTAGCGGGCCTCCAAGAGACCCAGTACTTC. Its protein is CASSHRLAGLQETQYF.

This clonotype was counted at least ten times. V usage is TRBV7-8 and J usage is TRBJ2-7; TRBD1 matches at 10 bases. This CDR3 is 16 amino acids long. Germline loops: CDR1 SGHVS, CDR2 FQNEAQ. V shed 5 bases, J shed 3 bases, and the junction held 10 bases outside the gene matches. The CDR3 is CASSPPLRTGGYEQYF. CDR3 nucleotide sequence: TGTGCCAGCAGCCCACCGCTAAGGACAGGGGGCTACGAGCAGTACTTC.

The CDR3 nucleotides are TGCGCCAGCAGCGGACAGGGGGCTGGCGGGGAGCTGTTTTTT. Translated: CASSGQGAGGELFF. This chain connects TRBV5-1 to TRBJ2-2, with 11 nucleotides matching TRBD1. CDR3 size: 14 residues. Germline V gene data show CDR1 as SGHRS and CDR2 as YFSETQ. Losses at the gene ends were 4 bases for V and 7 bases for J; bases not matched to a gene: 3.

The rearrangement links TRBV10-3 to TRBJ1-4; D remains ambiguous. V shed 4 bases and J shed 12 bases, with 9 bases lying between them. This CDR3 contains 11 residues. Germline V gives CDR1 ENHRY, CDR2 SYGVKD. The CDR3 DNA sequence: TGTGCCATCAGTGGCGGTGGAGAACTGTTTTTT. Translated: CAISGGGELFF.

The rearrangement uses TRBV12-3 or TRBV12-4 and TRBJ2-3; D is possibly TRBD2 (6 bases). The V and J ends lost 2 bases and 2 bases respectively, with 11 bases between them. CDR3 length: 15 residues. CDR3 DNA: TGTGCCAGCAGTTTAAGGGGACTCCCCACAGATACGCAGTATTTT. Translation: CASSLRGLPTDTQYF.

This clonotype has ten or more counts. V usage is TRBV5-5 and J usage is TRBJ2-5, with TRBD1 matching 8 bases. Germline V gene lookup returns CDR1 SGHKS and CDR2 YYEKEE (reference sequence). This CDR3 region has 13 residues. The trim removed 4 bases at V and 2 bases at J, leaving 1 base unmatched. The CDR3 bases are TGTGCCAGCAGCGGACAGGGTCAAGAGACCCAGTACTTC. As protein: CASSGQGQETQYF.

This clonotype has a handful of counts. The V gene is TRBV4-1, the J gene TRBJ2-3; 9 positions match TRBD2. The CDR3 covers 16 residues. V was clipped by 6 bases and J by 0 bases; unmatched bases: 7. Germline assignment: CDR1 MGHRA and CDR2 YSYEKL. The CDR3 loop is CASRTSGRGSTDTQYF. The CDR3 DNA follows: TGCGCCAGCAGGACTAGCGGCAGGGGTAGCACAGATACGCAGTATTTT.

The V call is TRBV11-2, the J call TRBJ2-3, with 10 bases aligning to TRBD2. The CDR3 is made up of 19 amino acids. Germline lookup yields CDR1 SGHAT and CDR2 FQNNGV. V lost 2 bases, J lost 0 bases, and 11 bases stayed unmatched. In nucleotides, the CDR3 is TGTGCCAGCAGCTTACTCCGTCTAGCGGGGGCCTTTAGCACAGATACGCAGTATTTT. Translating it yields CASSLLRLAGAFSTDTQYF.

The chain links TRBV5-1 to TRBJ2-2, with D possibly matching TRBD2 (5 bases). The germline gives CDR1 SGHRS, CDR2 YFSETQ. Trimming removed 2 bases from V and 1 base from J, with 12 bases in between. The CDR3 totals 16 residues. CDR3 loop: CASSFRGRENTGELFF. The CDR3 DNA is TGCGCCAGCAGCTTCCGTGGACGGGAGAACACCGGGGAGCTGTTTTTT.

This chain's CDR3 is CASSPGLAGALRTQYF. The CDR3 coding sequence is TGTGCCAGCAGCCCGGGACTAGCGGGGGCCTTAAGGACCCAGTACTTC. The chain combines TRBV7-2 with TRBJ2-5; TRBD2 matches 14 bases. CDR1 and CDR2 (germline): SGHTA, FQGNSA. The V gene end was trimmed by 5 bases and the J gene end by 7 bases; junction bases not matched to a gene: 9. This CDR3 spans 16 amino acids.

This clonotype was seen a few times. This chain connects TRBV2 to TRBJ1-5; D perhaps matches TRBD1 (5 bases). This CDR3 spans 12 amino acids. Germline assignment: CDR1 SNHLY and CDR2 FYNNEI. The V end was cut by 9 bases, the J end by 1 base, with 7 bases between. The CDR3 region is CASRQSNQPQHF. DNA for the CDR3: TGTGCCAGTAGACAGAGCAATCAGCCCCAGCATTTT.

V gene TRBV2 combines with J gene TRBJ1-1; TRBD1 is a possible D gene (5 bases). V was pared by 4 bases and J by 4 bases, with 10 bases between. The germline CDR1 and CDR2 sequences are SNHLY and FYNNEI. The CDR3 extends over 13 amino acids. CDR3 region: CASSGDGGTEAFF. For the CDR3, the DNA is TGTGCCAGCAGTGGGGACGGGGGCACTGAAGCTTTCTTT.

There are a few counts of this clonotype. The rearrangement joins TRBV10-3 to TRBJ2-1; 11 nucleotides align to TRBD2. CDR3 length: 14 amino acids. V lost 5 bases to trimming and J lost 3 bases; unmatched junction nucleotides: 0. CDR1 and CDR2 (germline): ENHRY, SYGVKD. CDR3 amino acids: CAISTSGGYNEQFF. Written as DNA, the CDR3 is TGTGCCATCAGTACTAGCGGGGGCTACAATGAGCAGTTCTTC.

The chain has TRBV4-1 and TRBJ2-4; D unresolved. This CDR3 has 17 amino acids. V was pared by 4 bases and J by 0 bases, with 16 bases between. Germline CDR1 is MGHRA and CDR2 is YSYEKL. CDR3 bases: TGCGCCAGCAGCCTGCCTATATCCCATCGAGCCAAAAACATTCAGTACTTC. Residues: CASSLPISHRAKNIQYF.

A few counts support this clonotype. The CDR3 nucleotides read TGTGCCAGGAGACATCTTTATGGCTACACCTTC. Its protein product is CARRHLYGYTF. The rearrangement uses TRBV6-2 or TRBV6-3 and TRBJ1-2; D unresolved. Trimming left V 9 bases short and J 5 bases short, with 10 bases between. The CDR3 sequence is 11 residues long. CDR1 and CDR2 from the germline V gene are MNHEY and SVGEGT.

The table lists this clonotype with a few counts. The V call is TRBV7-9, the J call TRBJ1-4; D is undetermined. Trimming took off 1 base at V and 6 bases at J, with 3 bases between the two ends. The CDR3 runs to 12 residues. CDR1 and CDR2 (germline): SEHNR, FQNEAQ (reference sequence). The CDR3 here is CASSLGDEKLFF. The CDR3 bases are TGTGCCAGCAGCTTAGGAGATGAAAAACTGTTTTTT.

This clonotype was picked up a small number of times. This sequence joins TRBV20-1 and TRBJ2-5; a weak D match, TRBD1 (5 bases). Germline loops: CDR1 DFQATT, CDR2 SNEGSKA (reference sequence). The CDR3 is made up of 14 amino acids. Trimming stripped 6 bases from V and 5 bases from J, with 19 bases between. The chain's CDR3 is CSALSSGRGETQYF. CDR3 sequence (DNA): TGCAGTGCCCTGAGTTCAGGGCGTGGGGAGACCCAGTACTTC.

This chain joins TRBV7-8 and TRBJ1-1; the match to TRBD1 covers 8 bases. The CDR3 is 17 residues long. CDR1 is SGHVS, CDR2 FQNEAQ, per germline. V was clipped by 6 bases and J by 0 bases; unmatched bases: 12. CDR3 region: CASSSQGAVGLNTEAFF. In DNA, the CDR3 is TGTGCCAGCAGTTCTCAGGGGGCAGTGGGCCTGAACACTGAAGCTTTCTTT.

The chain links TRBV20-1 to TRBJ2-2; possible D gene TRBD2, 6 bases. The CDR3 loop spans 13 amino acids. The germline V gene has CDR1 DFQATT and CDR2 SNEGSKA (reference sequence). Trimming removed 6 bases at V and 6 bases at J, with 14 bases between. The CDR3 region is CSALDRGAGELFF. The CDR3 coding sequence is TGCAGTGCCCTTGACCGCGGGGCCGGGGAGCTGTTTTTT.

This CDR3 is CASSVGPHSNQPQHF. The CDR3 DNA sequence: TGTGCCAGCAGTGTCGGGCCCCATAGCAATCAGCCCCAGCATTTT. The chain joins TRBV28 to TRBJ1-5; D remains ambiguous. Germline CDR1 MDHEN, CDR2 SYDVKM. Trimming took off 5 bases at V and 0 bases at J, with 11 bases between the two ends. The CDR3 consists of 15 residues.

For the CDR3, the DNA is TGCAGCGTCTTCGGGACAGGAGGCTACACCTTC. Translated: CSVFGTGGYTF. The J gene is TRBJ1-2, the V gene TRBV29-1, with 8 bases lining up with TRBD1. Per the germline V gene, CDR1 is SQVTM and CDR2 is ANQGSEA. The CDR3 length is 11 residues. Trimming removed 6 bases from V and 8 bases from J; junction bases left unmatched: 5.

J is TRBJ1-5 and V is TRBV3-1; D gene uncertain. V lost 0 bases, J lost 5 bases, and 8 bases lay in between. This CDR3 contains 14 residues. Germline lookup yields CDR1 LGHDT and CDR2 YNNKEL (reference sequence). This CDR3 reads CASSQEGGHQPQHF. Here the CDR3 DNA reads TGTGCCAGCAGCCAAGAGGGAGGGCATCAGCCCCAGCATTTT.

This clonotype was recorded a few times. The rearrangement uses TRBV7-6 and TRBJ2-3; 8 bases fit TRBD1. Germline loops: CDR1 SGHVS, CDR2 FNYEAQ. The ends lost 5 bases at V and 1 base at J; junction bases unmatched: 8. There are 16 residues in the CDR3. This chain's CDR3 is CASSKRQGRRTDTQYF. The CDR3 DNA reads TGTGCCAGCAGCAAAAGACAGGGGAGGCGCACAGATACGCAGTATTTT.

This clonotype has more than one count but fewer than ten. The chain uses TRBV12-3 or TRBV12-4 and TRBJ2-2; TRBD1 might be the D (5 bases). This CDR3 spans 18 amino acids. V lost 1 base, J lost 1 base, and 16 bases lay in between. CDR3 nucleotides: TGTGCCAGCAGTTTAGAGCTCTTCAGGGCGTTGAACACCGGGGAGCTGTTTTTT. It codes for CASSLELFRALNTGELFF.

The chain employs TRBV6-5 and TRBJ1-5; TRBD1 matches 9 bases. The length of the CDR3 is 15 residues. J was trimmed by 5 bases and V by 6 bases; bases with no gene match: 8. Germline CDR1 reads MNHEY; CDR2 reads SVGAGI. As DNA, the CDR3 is TGTGCCAGCAGGGCGGGACAGGGTAACTATCAGCCCCAGCATTTT. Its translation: CASRAGQGNYQPQHF.

CDR3 protein: CASSLRGNTDTQYF. CDR3 DNA: TGTGCCAGCAGTCTACGGGGGAACACAGATACGCAGTATTTT. The rearrangement uses TRBV6-4 and TRBJ2-3, with D maybe TRBD2 (6 bases). The CDR3 extends over 14 amino acids. Trimming left V 5 bases short and J 2 bases short, with 11 bases between. CDR1 is MRHNA, CDR2 SNTAGT, per germline.

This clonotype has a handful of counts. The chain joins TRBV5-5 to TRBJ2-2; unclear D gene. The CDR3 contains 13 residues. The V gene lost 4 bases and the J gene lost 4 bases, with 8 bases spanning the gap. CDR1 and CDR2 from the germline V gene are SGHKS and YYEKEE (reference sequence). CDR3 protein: CASSGLSTGELFF. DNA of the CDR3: TGTGCCAGCAGCGGATTATCCACCGGGGAGCTGTTTTTT.

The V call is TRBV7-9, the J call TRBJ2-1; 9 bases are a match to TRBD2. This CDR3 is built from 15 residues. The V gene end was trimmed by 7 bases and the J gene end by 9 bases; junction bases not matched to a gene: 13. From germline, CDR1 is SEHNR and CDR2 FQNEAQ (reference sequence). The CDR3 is CASNPVGTSLGEQFF. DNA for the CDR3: TGTGCCAGCAACCCCGTGGGGACTAGCTTGGGTGAGCAGTTCTTC.